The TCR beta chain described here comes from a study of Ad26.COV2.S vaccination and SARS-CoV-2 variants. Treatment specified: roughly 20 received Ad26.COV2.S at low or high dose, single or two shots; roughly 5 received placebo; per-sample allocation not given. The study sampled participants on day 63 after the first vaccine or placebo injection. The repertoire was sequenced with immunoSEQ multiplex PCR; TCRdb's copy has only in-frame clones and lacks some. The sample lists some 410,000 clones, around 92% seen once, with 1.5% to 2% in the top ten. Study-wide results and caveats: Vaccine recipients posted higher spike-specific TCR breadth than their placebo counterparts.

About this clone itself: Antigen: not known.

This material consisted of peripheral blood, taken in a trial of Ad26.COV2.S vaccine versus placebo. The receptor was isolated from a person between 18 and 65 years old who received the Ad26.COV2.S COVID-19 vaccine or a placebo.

CDR3 nucleotides: TGTGCCAGCAGTTACTCGGAGCGGGGGGGCCAAGAGACCCAGTACTTC. Its protein is CASSYSERGGQETQYF. This sequence joins TRBV6-2 or TRBV6-3 and TRBJ2-5; 10 bases match TRBD2. J lost 1 base, V lost 0 bases, and 2 bases had no gene match. Looked up from germline, CDR1 is MNHEY and CDR2 is SVGEGT. The length of the CDR3 is 16 residues.